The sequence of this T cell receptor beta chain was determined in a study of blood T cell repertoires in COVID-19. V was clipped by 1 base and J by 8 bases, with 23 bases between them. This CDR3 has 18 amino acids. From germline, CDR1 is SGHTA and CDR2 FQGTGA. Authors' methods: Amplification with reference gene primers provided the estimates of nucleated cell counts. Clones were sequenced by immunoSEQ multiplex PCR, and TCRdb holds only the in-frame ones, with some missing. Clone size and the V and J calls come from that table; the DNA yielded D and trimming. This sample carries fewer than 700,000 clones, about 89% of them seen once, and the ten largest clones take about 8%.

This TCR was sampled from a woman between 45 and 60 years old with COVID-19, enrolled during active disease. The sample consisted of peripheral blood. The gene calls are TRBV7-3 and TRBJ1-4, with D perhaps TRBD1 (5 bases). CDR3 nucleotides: TGTGCCAGCAGCTTAAAAATGTACGGACGGACACCTTTCGAAAAACTGTTTTTT. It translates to CASSLKMYGRTPFEKLFF.